A selection of T cell receptor beta chains follows, all from one sample in a study of cytomegalovirus exposure and HLA in healthy donors. The repertoire was sequenced with immunoSEQ multiplex PCR; TCRdb's copy has only in-frame clones and lacks some. In the table there are 130,000 or so clones, around 75% of which are singletons. The sample comprised PBMCs. These receptors came from a man between 25 and 39 years old in good health and CMV-seronegative. The CDR3 runs from the conserved cysteine through the conserved F or W. The D gene is left open where the match is weak. Clone size, where shown, is once, few, many, or a class for clones that have expanded.

>TRBV19|15|TRBD1|TRBJ1-5|NA
CASKEGAFGNQPQHF
TGTGCCAGTAAGGAGGGGGCTTTCGGCAATCAGCCCCAGCATTTT
>TRBV5-1|19|TRBD2|TRBJ2-5|NA
CASSLTAGLLAGAQETQYF
TGCGCCAGCAGCTTGACTGCGGGCCTACTAGCGGGGGCCCAAGAGACCCAGTACTTC
>TRBV10-3|11|NA|TRBJ2-3|NA
CAISESHTQYF
TGTGCCATCAGTGAATCTCATACGCAGTATTTT
>TRBV7-6|13|NA|TRBJ1-2|NA
CASSLGRAFGYTF
TGTGCCAGCAGCTTAGGGAGGGCATTTGGCTACACCTTC
>TRBV9|13|NA|TRBJ1-4|NA
CASSGEGNEKLFF
TGTGCCAGCAGCGGGGAGGGTAATGAAAAACTGTTTTTT
>TRBV6-5|13|TRBD1|TRBJ2-7|once
CASSWDRTYEQYF
TGTGCCAGCAGTTGGGACAGAACCTACGAGCAGTACTTC
>TRBV5-6|17|TRBD2|TRBJ2-1|NA
CASSPGLAGGGLGEQFF
TGTGCCAGCAGCCCGGGACTAGCGGGGGGGGGACTGGGGGAGCAGTTCTTC
>TRBV30|14|NA|TRBJ2-2|once
CAWSGQGLTGELFF
TGTGCCTGGAGTGGTCAGGGGTTGACCGGGGAGCTGTTTTTT
>TRBV12-5|13|NA|TRBJ2-7|few
CASGFDSYGGQYF
TGTGCTAGTGGTTTCGACAGTTACGGTGGGCAGTACTTC
>TRBV5-1|15|TRBD2|TRBJ2-5|NA
CASSLATSGTETQYF
TGCGCCAGCAGCTTGGCCACTAGCGGGACGGAGACCCAGTACTTC
>TRBV18|13|NA|TRBJ1-4|NA
CASSPGAQEKLFF
TGTGCCAGCTCACCAGGGGCGCAGGAAAAACTGTTTTTT
>TRBV6-1|15|TRBD1|TRBJ2-7|NA
CASSRQGDVAGEQYF
TGTGCCAGCAGCCGACAGGGGGACGTAGCTGGGGAGCAGTACTTC
>TRBV2|15|NA|TRBJ2-7|NA
CASSELGEGFYEQYF
TGTGCCAGCAGTGAATTAGGAGAAGGATTCTACGAGCAGTACTTC
>TRBV19|15|NA|TRBJ2-6|once
CASTEDSSGANVLTF
TGTGCCAGTACTGAAGACAGCTCTGGGGCCAACGTCCTGACTTTC
>TRBV28|15|NA|TRBJ2-7|NA
CASSLFAAGHYEQYF
TGTGCCAGCAGTTTATTCGCAGCGGGTCACTACGAGCAGTACTTC
>TRBV7-9|12|NA|TRBJ2-7|NA
CASSLGSYEQYF
TGTGCCAGCAGCCTCGGGTCCTACGAGCAGTACTTC
>TRBV6-5|15|NA|TRBJ2-3|once
CASSYSNQGGDTQYF
TGTGCCAGCAGTTACTCGAACCAGGGAGGCGATACGCAGTATTTT
>TRBV7-8|16|TRBD1|TRBJ2-3|NA
CASSTQGAIFTDTQYF
TGTGCCAGCAGCACTCAGGGGGCCATATTCACAGATACGCAGTATTTT
>TRBV11-2|14|TRBD1|TRBJ2-7|few
CASSLLGQNYEQYF
TGTGCCAGCAGCTTGTTGGGACAGAACTACGAGCAGTACTTC
>TRBV28|13|NA|TRBJ2-7|NA
CASSFLRLYEQYF
TGTGCCAGCAGTTTCTTGCGCCTCTACGAGCAGTACTTC